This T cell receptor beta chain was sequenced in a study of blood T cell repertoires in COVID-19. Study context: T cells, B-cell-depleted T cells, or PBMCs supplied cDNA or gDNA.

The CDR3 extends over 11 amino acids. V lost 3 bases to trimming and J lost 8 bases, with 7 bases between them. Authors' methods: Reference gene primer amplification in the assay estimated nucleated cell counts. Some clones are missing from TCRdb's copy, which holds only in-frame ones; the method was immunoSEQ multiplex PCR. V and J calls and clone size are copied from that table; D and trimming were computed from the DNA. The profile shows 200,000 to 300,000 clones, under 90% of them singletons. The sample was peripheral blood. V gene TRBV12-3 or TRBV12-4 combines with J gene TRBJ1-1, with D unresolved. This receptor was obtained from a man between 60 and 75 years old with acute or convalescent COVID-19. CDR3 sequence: CASSLRLEAFF. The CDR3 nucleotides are TGTGCCAGCAGTTTGAGGTTGGAAGCTTTCTTT.